These 8 T cell receptor beta chains came from one sample sequenced in a study of blood T cell repertoires in COVID-19. The method was immunoSEQ multiplex PCR; TCRdb's version includes in-frame clones alone and lacks a portion of them. The sample yields about 250,000 clones, about four fifths seen once. What was sequenced was peripheral blood. All receptors come from a man of 80 years or more with acute or convalescent COVID-19.

This chain connects TRBV7-9 to TRBJ2-3, with D perhaps TRBD2 (6 bases). CDR1 and CDR2 from the germline V gene are SEHNR and FQNEAQ (reference sequence). Deletions cut 6 bases from V and 4 bases from J, with 11 bases between. CDR3 length: 13 amino acids. The CDR3 reads CASRRRAADTQYF. The CDR3, as DNA: TGTGCCAGCAGGCGGAGGGCCGCAGATACGCAGTATTTT.

Only a few counts were recorded for this clone. The V gene is TRBV4-1, the J gene TRBJ2-3; 8 bases line up with TRBD2. The CDR3 has 18 residues. The V gene end was trimmed by 1 base and the J gene end by 0 bases; junction bases not matched to a gene: 9. Germline V lookup: CDR1 MGHRA, CDR2 YSYEKL. This CDR3 is CASSQGGYGGASTDTQYF. The CDR3 nucleotides read TGCGCCAGCAGCCAAGGGGGATACGGGGGGGCGAGCACAGATACGCAGTATTTT.

J is TRBJ2-1 and V is TRBV7-8, with 8 bases fitting TRBD2. The V and J ends lost 2 bases and 0 bases, in that order; junction bases with no gene match: 3. Germline lookup yields CDR1 SGHVS and CDR2 FQNEAQ. The CDR3 is made up of 16 amino acids. The CDR3 spells CASSLLSGSSYNEQFF. The CDR3 DNA follows: TGTGCCAGCAGCTTACTAAGCGGGAGCTCCTACAATGAGCAGTTCTTC.

V usage is TRBV3-1 (or the pseudogene TRBV3-2) and J usage is TRBJ2-1; perhaps TRBD2 as D (6 bases). V lost 4 bases and J lost 3, with 13 bases in between. CDR3 length equals 15 residues. Germline loops: CDR1 LGHDT, CDR2 YNNKEL (reference sequence). CDR3 amino acids: CASSRLVGGYNEQFF. The CDR3 nucleotides are TGTGCCAGCAGCCGACTAGTGGGAGGCTACAATGAGCAGTTCTTC.

The chain recombines TRBV24-1 with TRBJ2-1; 7 nucleotides match TRBD2. With V trimmed by 5 bases and J by 2 bases, 8 bases remained unmatched. Germline V lookup: CDR1 KGHDR, CDR2 SFDVKD. This CDR3 comprises 16 residues. In nucleotides, the CDR3 is TGTGCCACCAGTGCCTACGGGGGGAGCGCCTACAATGAGCAGTTCTTC. This gives the protein CATSAYGGSAYNEQFF.

V and J are TRBV2 and TRBJ1-6; TRBD1 matches 7 bases. CDR1 and CDR2 from the germline V gene are SNHLY and FYNNEI. The CDR3 length is 14 residues. V lost 5 bases and J lost 8; bases outside the gene matches: 6. CDR3 loop: CASSLDRRDSPLHF. The CDR3 nucleotides read TGTGCCAGCAGTTTGGACAGGCGAGATTCACCCCTCCACTTT.

The rearrangement links TRBV11-2 to TRBJ2-3; TRBD1 is a possible D gene (6 bases). Trimming removed 5 bases from V and 0 bases from J, with 15 bases in between. Germline V gene data show CDR1 as SGHAT and CDR2 as FQNNGV. The CDR3 sequence is 16 residues long. The CDR3 bases are TGTGCCAGCAGCCTGACAGGCCTTTCTAGCACAGATACGCAGTATTTT. Its translation is CASSLTGLSSTDTQYF.

The V and J genes are TRBV9 and TRBJ1-2; possibly TRBD1 for D (5 bases). V was cut by 2 bases and J by 6 bases, with 17 bases left in between. This CDR3 spans 15 amino acids. Germline lookup yields CDR1 SGDLS and CDR2 YYNGEE. This CDR3 reads CASSVRGDKGNGYTF. CDR3 DNA: TGTGCCAGCAGCGTTCGCGGCGACAAGGGGAATGGCTACACCTTC.